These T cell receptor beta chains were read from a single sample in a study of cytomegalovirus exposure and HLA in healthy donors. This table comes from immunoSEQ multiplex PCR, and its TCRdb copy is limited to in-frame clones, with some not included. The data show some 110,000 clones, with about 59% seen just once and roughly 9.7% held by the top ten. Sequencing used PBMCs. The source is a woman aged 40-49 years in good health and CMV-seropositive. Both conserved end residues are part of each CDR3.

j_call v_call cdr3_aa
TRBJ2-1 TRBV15 CATSRPSGRPPYNEQFF
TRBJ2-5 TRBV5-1 CASSLSGTLQETQYF
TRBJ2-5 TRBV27 CASSLSRIRDTQETQYF
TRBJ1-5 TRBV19 CASSILTGGGQPQHF
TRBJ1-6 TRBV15 CATSRVTGNNSPLHF
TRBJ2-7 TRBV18 CASSPPGQGYEQYF
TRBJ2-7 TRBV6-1 CASSEGWGQPHYEQYF
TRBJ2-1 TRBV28 CASSLWGSSYNEQFF
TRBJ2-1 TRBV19 CASSIYRDDEQFF
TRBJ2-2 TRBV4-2 CASSQGVADRAGELFF
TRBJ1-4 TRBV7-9 CASSTRQLNEKLFF
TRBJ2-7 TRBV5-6 CASSLWTSFSSYEQYF
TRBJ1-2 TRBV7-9 CASSLAYGYTF
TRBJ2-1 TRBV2 CASSENTLAGAWQFF
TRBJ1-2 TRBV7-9 CSSSPDREGYTF
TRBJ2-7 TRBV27 CASSFKASWSYEQYF
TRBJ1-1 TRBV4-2 CASNLGGPNTEAFF
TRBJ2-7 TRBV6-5 CASSYKASVSYEQYF
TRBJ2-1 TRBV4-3 CASSQDPGLAGEQFF
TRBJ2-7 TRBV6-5 CASSYGQGASYEQYF
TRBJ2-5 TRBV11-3 CASSLDSTSGVRGTQYF
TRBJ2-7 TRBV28 CASRSTGTAIYEQYF
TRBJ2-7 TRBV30 CAWGGQPYEQYF
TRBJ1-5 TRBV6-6 CATLPLYSNQPQHF
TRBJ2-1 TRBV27 CASSGVGGLDEQFF
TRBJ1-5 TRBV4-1 CASSLSGNQPQHF
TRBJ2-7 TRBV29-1 CSVEIGWDSNYEQYF
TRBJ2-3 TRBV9 CASSPRTGTDTQYF
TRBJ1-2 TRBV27 CASSLNPISYGYTF
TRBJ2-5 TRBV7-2 CASSSSLESETQYF
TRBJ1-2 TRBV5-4 CASSITGTTVYTF
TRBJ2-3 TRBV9 CASSVAPLSGVSTDTQYF
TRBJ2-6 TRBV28 CASSSVVSSGANVLTF
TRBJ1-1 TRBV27 CASSPGTGRNTEAFF
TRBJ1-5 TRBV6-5 CASSRQGNQPQHF
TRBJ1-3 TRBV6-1 CASSADVGSSGNTIYF
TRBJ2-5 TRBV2 CASRATAQETQYF
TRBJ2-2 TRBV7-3 CASRKQPGLAGTGELFF
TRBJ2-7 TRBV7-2 CASSLSVAPYEQYF
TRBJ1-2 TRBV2 CASIQTGNGYTF
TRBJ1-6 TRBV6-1 CASTYSSNSPLHF
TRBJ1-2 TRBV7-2 CASSLGSRMTAANYGYTF
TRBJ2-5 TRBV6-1 CASSRDRDETQYF
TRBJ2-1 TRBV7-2 CASTSGGPNEQFF
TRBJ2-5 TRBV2 CASSSEQETQYF
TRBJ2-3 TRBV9 CASSVETSPDTQYF
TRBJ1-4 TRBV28 CASRQGGGEKLFF
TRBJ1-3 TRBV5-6 CASSSVWTAEGGNTIYF
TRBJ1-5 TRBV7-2 CASSLVGATYQPQHF